This T cell receptor beta chain was found in a study of OX40 agonist ivuxolimab in advanced cancers. As for the study in general: The patients' treatment was ivuxolimab, an agonistic anti-OX40 (CD134) antibody.

Germline CDR1 is SQVTM and CDR2 is ANQGSEA. The V gene end was trimmed by 8 bases and the J gene end by 5 bases; junction bases not matched to a gene: 13. The CDR3 covers 14 residues. Libraries were prepared by immunoSEQ multiplex PCR; TCRdb keeps only in-frame clonotypes and omits some of them. Among about 80,000 clones, 65% to 90% were seen once, and the ten largest hold approximately 1.9%. Systemic immunosuppression or a history of autoimmune disease excluded patients. This receptor was identified in an adult with an advanced solid tumor such as melanoma, head and neck, liver or kidney cancer. The source material was CD4+ or CD8+ T cells sorted from blood, sampled in a trial of the OX40 agonist ivuxolimab. The rearrangement links TRBV29-1 to TRBJ2-5; TRBD2 agrees at 8 bases. CDR3 coding DNA: TGCAGCTCGACCCCCCGGGGGGGAGGGGAGACCCAGTACTTC. This codes for CSSTPRGGGETQYF.